Listed below are T cell receptor beta chains from one sample, sequenced in a study of cytomegalovirus exposure and HLA in healthy donors. Sequenced by immunoSEQ multiplex PCR; TCRdb stores in-frame clones only, minus some. The table for this sample gives about 39,000 clones. The sequenced sample was PBMCs. The receptors here all came from a male donor in good health and CMV-seronegative. CDR3s include the opening cysteine and the closing phenylalanine or tryptophan. Each record gives: CDR3 DNA, CDR3 protein, D gene, V gene, J gene. D genes are given only for firm matches.

DNA: TGCGCCACGTCGCCCGGGACAGGACCCTACTACGAGCAGTACTTC; CDR3: CATSPGTGPYYEQYF; D: TRBD1; V: TRBV10-2; J: TRBJ2-7
DNA: TGCAGCGTTGTTCGGGGATTCTCCTACGAGCAGTACTTC; CDR3: CSVVRGFSYEQYF; D: NA; V: TRBV29-1; J: TRBJ2-7
DNA: TGTGCCAGTAATTATGGTGGGGGGGCGGAAGAGACCCAGTACTTC; CDR3: CASNYGGGAEETQYF; D: NA; V: TRBV27; J: TRBJ2-5
DNA: TGCGCCAGCAGAAGGACAGGTTCCGTCGCGAACACCGGGGAGCTGTTTTTT; CDR3: CASRRTGSVANTGELFF; D: TRBD1; V: TRBV5-1; J: TRBJ2-2
DNA: TGTGCCAGCTCACTACACAGGAACACTGAAGCTTTCTTT; CDR3: CASSLHRNTEAFF; D: NA; V: TRBV18; J: TRBJ1-1
DNA: TGTGCCAGTAGTACTACACTAGCGGGGGGTTGGTATGAGCAGTTCTTC; CDR3: CASSTTLAGGWYEQFF; D: TRBD2; V: TRBV19; J: TRBJ2-1
DNA: TGCAGCGTCATAGCACCGGACAGGTTGGGGGAGCAGTACTTC; CDR3: CSVIAPDRLGEQYF; D: TRBD1; V: TRBV29-1; J: TRBJ2-7
DNA: TGTGCCAGCACCCCGGGGAATGAGCAGTTCTTC; CDR3: CASTPGNEQFF; D: NA; V: TRBV7-9; J: TRBJ2-1
DNA: TGTGCCAGCTCACCAGACCCTAGCTCTGGAAACACCATATATTTT; CDR3: CASSPDPSSGNTIYF; D: NA; V: TRBV18; J: TRBJ1-3
DNA: TGTGCCAGCAGTCCCACAGGGGGCGCAGATACGCAGTATTTT; CDR3: CASSPTGGADTQYF; D: TRBD1; V: TRBV2; J: TRBJ2-3
DNA: TGTGCCAGCAGCCGGGGGACAGGGATGGGCAATCAGCCCCAGCATTTT; CDR3: CASSRGTGMGNQPQHF; D: TRBD1; V: TRBV7-8; J: TRBJ1-5